Below, 32 T cell receptor beta chains from the same sample are listed, as sequenced in a study of blood T cell repertoires in COVID-19. Clones were sequenced by immunoSEQ multiplex PCR, and TCRdb holds only the in-frame ones, with some missing. The sample includes some 280,000 clones, 75% to 90% of them seen just once. Sequenced sample: peripheral blood. These TCRs come from a woman aged 60-70 years with acute or convalescent COVID-19.

In this sample, this clone turned up once. The chain uses TRBV19 and TRBJ2-7, with 10 bases lining up with TRBD1. Germline V gene sequence: CDR1 LNHDA, CDR2 SQIVND (reference sequence). Unmatched junction bases numbered 4, after V lost 6 bases and J lost 2 bases. This CDR3 is built from 14 residues. The CDR3: CASRVGTGAYEQYF. The CDR3, as DNA: TGTGCCAGTAGGGTCGGGACAGGGGCCTACGAGCAGTACTTC.

CDR3: CASSFDSRGNGYTF. CDR3 sequence (DNA): TGTGCCAGCAGCTTTGATTCCCGCGGGAATGGCTACACCTTC. This sequence joins TRBV7-2 and TRBJ1-2, with D hard to call. CDR3 size: 14 residues. Per the germline V gene, CDR1 is SGHTA and CDR2 is FQGNSA. V was clipped by 3 bases and J by 6 bases, with 14 bases between them.

V gene TRBV6-5 combines with J gene TRBJ1-5; maybe TRBD1 (6 bases). CDR1 is MNHEY, CDR2 SVGAGI, per germline. This CDR3 region has 15 residues. The V and J ends lost 6 bases and 4 bases respectively, with 16 bases between them. The CDR3, as DNA: TGTGCCAGCAGCTCGTCAGGGGACCGAAATCAGCCCCAGCATTTT. Amino acids: CASSSSGDRNQPQHF.

This chain links TRBV27 with TRBJ1-2, with TRBD1 as a possible D gene (6 bases). The CDR3 loop spans 17 amino acids. Germline CDR1 and CDR2: MNHEY and SMNVEV (reference sequence). Trimming left V 0 bases short and J 1 base short, with 15 bases between. The CDR3 nucleotides are TGTGCCAGCAGTTTATCAGGCAGGGGTCGGTTTAACTATGGCTACACCTTC. As protein: CASSLSGRGRFNYGYTF.

This chain joins TRBV28 and TRBJ2-1, with TRBD2 identical over 7 bases. J was trimmed by 5 bases and V by 4 bases; bases with no gene match: 11. The CDR3 has 16 amino acids. Germline V gene sequence: CDR1 MDHEN, CDR2 SYDVKM. CDR3 residues: CASSSLAANSNNEQFF. DNA for the CDR3: TGTGCCAGCAGTTCGCTAGCGGCAAACAGTAACAATGAGCAGTTCTTC.

V usage is TRBV21-1 and J usage is TRBJ2-1; the DNA was not compared with TRBD2, the D call given in the table. TRBV21-1 is described as a pseudogene. This CDR3 has 16 amino acids. CDR3 in amino acids: CASSKTGTSAYNEQFF. For the CDR3, the DNA is TGTGCCAGCAGCAAAACCGGGACTAGCGCCTACAATGAGCAGTTCTTC.

The chain links TRBV27 to TRBJ1-2; 8 bases map to TRBD1. This CDR3 region has 13 residues. Germline lookup yields CDR1 MNHEY and CDR2 SMNVEV (reference sequence). V gave up 4 bases and J gave up 8 bases; unmatched junction bases: 6. CDR3 DNA: TGTGCCAGCAGTTCGACAGGGGTGAACGGCTACACCTTC. It codes for CASSSTGVNGYTF.

This clone was recorded once. The chain recombines TRBV7-9 with TRBJ2-7; D gene unclear. The length of the CDR3 is 14 residues. Deletions cut 5 bases from V and 2 bases from J, with 13 bases between. The germline V gene has CDR1 SEHNR and CDR2 FQNEAQ (reference sequence). For the CDR3, the DNA is TGTGCCAGCAGCCCCTCTACCCACGCCTACGAGCAGTACTTC. Translated: CASSPSTHAYEQYF.

V is TRBV15 and J is TRBJ1-2; 7 bases agree with TRBD1. The length of the CDR3 is 13 residues. The germline V gene encodes CDR1 LNHNV and CDR2 YYDKDF (reference sequence). V trimming: 9 bases; J trimming: 5 bases; junction bases outside the gene matches: 9. CDR3 DNA sequence: TGTGCCACAGCAGGGGCGACAGGGTATGGCTACACCTTC. Its protein product is CATAGATGYGYTF. Full variable domain (missing parts from reference TRBV15 and TRBJ1-2): DAMVIQNPRYQVTQFGKPVTLSCSQTLNHNVMYWYQQKSSQAPKLLFHYYDKDFNNEADTPDNFQSRRPNTSFCFLDIRSPGLGDTAMYLCATAGATGYGYTFGSGTRLTVV.

The chain couples TRBV7-2 to TRBJ2-5; 7 bases line up with TRBD2. Germline CDR1 is SGHTA and CDR2 is FQGNSA. The V gene end was trimmed by 1 base and the J gene end by 1 base; junction bases not matched to a gene: 6. CDR3 size: 16 residues. CDR3 nucleotide sequence: TGTGCCAGCAGCTTAGTGGCGGGGGAGCCCCAAGAGACCCAGTACTTC. As protein: CASSLVAGEPQETQYF.

The chain recombines TRBV7-2 with TRBJ1-3, with no clear D. Trimming took off 3 bases at V and 0 bases at J, with 9 bases between the two ends. CDR3 size: 15 residues. Per germline, CDR1 SGHTA and CDR2 FQGNSA. The DNA of the CDR3 is TGTGCCAGCAGCTTTGCGGGGTTCTCTGGAAACACCATATATTTT. This gives the protein CASSFAGFSGNTIYF.

This rearrangement joins TRBV7-9 to TRBJ2-1; TRBD1 matches at 11 bases. The CDR3 sequence is 15 residues long. The junction had 5 bases not matched to a gene; V was cut back by 4 bases and J by 6 bases. Germline-derived CDR1 and CDR2 are SEHNR and FQNEAQ (reference sequence). Written as DNA, the CDR3 is TGTGCCAGCAGCTCGCCGGGACAGGGGGTCAATGAGCAGTTCTTC. The encoded protein is CASSSPGQGVNEQFF.

The chain carries TRBV5-8 and TRBJ2-2; 10 nucleotides match TRBD2. Germline loops: CDR1 SGHTS, CDR2 YDEGEE. V gave up 4 bases and J gave up 0 bases; unmatched junction bases: 6. The CDR3 spans 17 residues. The CDR3 loop reads CASSPGTSATNTGELFF. In DNA form, the CDR3 reads TGTGCCAGCAGCCCCGGGACTAGCGCAACGAACACCGGGGAGCTGTTTTTT. The variable domain in full, completed from reference TRBV5-8 and TRBJ2-2, reads EAGVTQSPTHLIKTRGQQATLRCSPISGHTSVYWYQQALGLGLQFLLWYDEGEERNRGNFPPRFSGRQFPNYSSELNVNALELEDSALYLCASSPGTSATNTGELFFGEGSRLTVL.

The chain combines TRBV18 with TRBJ1-2, with TRBD1 matching 7 bases. The V gene's germline CDR1 is KGHSH and CDR2 LQKENI. With 6 bases clipped from V and 3 bases from J, the junction kept 13 bases outside the gene matches. The length of the CDR3 is 16 residues. CDR3 sequence reads: CASSSATGQSYYGYTF. The CDR3 coding sequence is TGTGCCAGCTCGTCCGCAACGGGACAGAGCTACTATGGCTACACCTTC.

The chain uses TRBV7-2 and TRBJ2-2, with a possible D match to TRBD2 (6 bases). In germline, CDR1 is SGHTA, CDR2 FQGNSA. The ends were cut back, 3 bases at V and 5 bases at J, with 10 bases in the middle. CDR3 length: 14 residues. The CDR3 spells CASSFAAGTGELFF. The CDR3 DNA follows: TGTGCCAGCAGCTTTGCGGCGGGGACCGGGGAGCTGTTTTTT.

The chain combines TRBV3-1 (or the pseudogene TRBV3-2) with TRBJ2-1, with D perhaps matching TRBD2 (6 bases). Germline loops: CDR1 LGHDT, CDR2 YNNKEL (reference sequence). The CDR3 length is 13 residues. Trimming removed 2 bases from V and 6 bases from J, with 8 bases in between. CDR3 region: CASSQWDFNEQFF. The CDR3 DNA sequence: TGTGCCAGCAGCCAATGGGACTTCAATGAGCAGTTCTTC.

This clone has only one observation. This chain connects TRBV6-6 to TRBJ1-1; D call uncertain. The V gene lost 2 bases and the J gene lost 7 bases, with 11 bases spanning the gap. Germline CDR1 is MNHNY and CDR2 is SVGAGI (reference sequence). The CDR3 loop spans 13 amino acids. The CDR3 reads CASSYSGFGEAFF. CDR3 in DNA: TGTGCCAGCAGTTACAGCGGGTTTGGTGAAGCTTTCTTT.

The chain links TRBV7-3 to TRBJ2-7, with 8 bases matching TRBD2. CDR3 length: 13 residues. The V and J ends lost 5 bases and 4 bases, in that order; junction bases with no gene match: 4. Germline values: CDR1 SGHTA, CDR2 FQGTGA. CDR3: CASSKSGGYEQYF. The CDR3 bases are TGTGCCAGCAGCAAGAGCGGGGGTTACGAGCAGTACTTC.

This clone was counted a single time. The chain recombines TRBV7-8 with TRBJ2-7; 8 positions match TRBD1. Germline V gives CDR1 SGHVS, CDR2 FQNEAQ. The length of the CDR3 is 15 residues. V trimming: 6 bases; J trimming: 10 bases; junction bases outside the gene matches: 17. CDR3 protein: CASSTQGQATSSQYF. DNA of the CDR3: TGTGCCAGCAGTACCCAGGGACAGGCTACGAGCAGTCAGTACTTC.

The chain couples TRBV28 to TRBJ1-6, with unresolved D. The CDR3 runs 14 residues. Germline lookup yields CDR1 MDHEN and CDR2 SYDVKM. The V and J ends lost 8 bases and 9 bases respectively, with 17 bases between them. In nucleotides, the CDR3 is TGTGCCAGCGCGGTCCCCCCGTATTTTTCACCCCTCCACTTT. Amino acids: CASAVPPYFSPLHF.

J is TRBJ1-1 and V is TRBV28, with TRBD1 matching over 7 bases. The CDR3 contains 16 residues. V lost 3 bases, J lost 0 bases, and 7 bases stayed unmatched. Looked up from germline, CDR1 is MDHEN and CDR2 is SYDVKM. The CDR3 DNA reads TGTGCCAGCAGTTTCAGTAGGGGGCGGATGAACACTGAAGCTTTCTTT. It yields the protein CASSFSRGRMNTEAFF.

This chain uses TRBV7-6 with TRBJ1-5, with TRBD1 matching 11 bases. Germline V gene data show CDR1 as SGHVS and CDR2 as FNYEAQ. V lost 5 bases and J lost 6; bases outside the gene matches: 3. This CDR3 has 14 amino acids. CDR3 loop: CASSPGQGAQPQHF. In nucleotides, the CDR3 is TGTGCCAGCAGCCCCGGACAGGGGGCTCAGCCCCAGCATTTT.

CDR3 region: CASSLGTEEAFF. Written as DNA, the CDR3 is TGTGCCAGCAGCTTGGGGACAGAAGAAGCTTTCTTT. This chain connects TRBV7-9 to TRBJ1-1, with 7 nucleotides matching TRBD1. Germline V lookup: CDR1 SEHNR, CDR2 FQNEAQ (reference sequence). This CDR3 is built from 12 residues. The trim removed 3 bases at V and 8 bases at J, leaving 3 bases unmatched.

This chain joins TRBV19 and TRBJ1-5; the D is unclear. The CDR3 runs to 15 residues. CDR1 is LNHDA, CDR2 SQIVND, per germline (reference sequence). V was trimmed by 7 bases and J by 0 bases, leaving 13 bases between them. Here the CDR3 reads CASTHPYYSNQPQHF. The CDR3 region has the DNA TGTGCCAGTACACACCCCTACTATAGCAATCAGCCCCAGCATTTT.

The J gene is TRBJ1-4, the V gene TRBV5-1; 8 bases fit TRBD1. J was trimmed by 5 bases and V by 0 bases; bases with no gene match: 3. In germline, CDR1 is SGHRS, CDR2 YFSETQ. The CDR3 contains 15 residues. CDR3 DNA sequence: TGCGCCAGCAGCTTGGCTGGACAGGGAAATGAAAAACTGTTTTTT. Amino acid sequence: CASSLAGQGNEKLFF. Combining the CDR3 with reference TRBV5-1 and TRBJ1-4 gives the whole variable domain KAGVTQTPRYLIKTRGQQVTLSCSPISGHRSVSWYQQTPGQGLQFLFEYFSETQRNKGNFPGRFSGRQFSNSRSEMNVSTLELGDSALYLCASSLAGQGNEKLFFGSGTQLSVL.

In this sample, this clone turned up once. The chain combines TRBV2 with TRBJ1-3; possible D gene TRBD1, 5 bases. The germline CDR1 and CDR2 sequences are SNHLY and FYNNEI. V dropped 7 bases and J dropped 4 bases, with 11 bases sitting between them. This CDR3 has 13 amino acids. Here the CDR3 reads CASKGDFGNTIYF. In DNA, the CDR3 is TGTGCCAGCAAAGGGGACTTCGGAAACACCATATATTTT.

The rearrangement links TRBV2 to TRBJ1-5; possibly TRBD1 for D (5 bases). CDR1 and CDR2 (germline): SNHLY, FYNNEI. The ends were cut back, 7 bases at V and 5 bases at J, with 12 bases in the middle. CDR3 length: 13 amino acids. The CDR3 bases are TGTGCCAGCATGGACGACAGCGATCAGCCCCAGCATTTT. This encodes CASMDDSDQPQHF.

This clone appeared a few times. The rearrangement links TRBV28 to TRBJ2-7; 7 nucleotides align to TRBD2. V was clipped by 2 bases and J by 3 bases; unmatched bases: 4. This CDR3 is built from 14 residues. The germline gives CDR1 MDHEN, CDR2 SYDVKM. The DNA of the CDR3 is TGTGCCAGCAGTTTACCCGGGACTATCTACGAGCAGTACTTC. Translating it yields CASSLPGTIYEQYF.

The V gene is TRBV6-2 or TRBV6-3, the J gene TRBJ1-5; D not certain. The CDR3 is 15 amino acids. Germline V CDR1 and CDR2: MNHEY, SVGEGT. V lost 2 bases and J 0 bases, leaving 8 bases between the germline ends. The CDR3 sequence: CASSYPLHSNQPQHF. In DNA, the CDR3 is TGTGCCAGCAGTTACCCTTTACATAGCAATCAGCCCCAGCATTTT.

This clone has just one count. The chain joins TRBV9 to TRBJ2-7; D might be TRBD1 (5 bases). CDR1 is SGDLS and CDR2 is YYNGEE in the germline V gene. Between the trimmed V and J ends, which lost 5 bases and 1 base, there was a span of 19 bases. The CDR3 has 16 residues. CDR3 in amino acids: CASRGPRAVASYEQYF. DNA of the CDR3: TGTGCCAGCAGGGGGCCTAGGGCAGTGGCTTCCTACGAGCAGTACTTC. Filled out from reference TRBV9 and TRBJ2-7, the complete variable domain reads DSGVTQTPKHLITATGQRVTLRCSPRSGDLSVYWYQQSLDQGLQFLIQYYNGEERAKGNILERFSAQQFPDLHSELNLSSLELGDSALYFCASRGPRAVASYEQYFGPGTRLTVT.

The chain uses TRBV5-1 and TRBJ1-6, with 7 nucleotides matching TRBD1. After removal of 0 bases from V and 7 bases from J, the junction contained 7 bases not matched to a gene. The germline gives CDR1 SGHRS, CDR2 YFSETQ. The CDR3 length is 16 residues. In DNA form, the CDR3 reads TGCGCCAGCAGCTTGGTTACCGGGACAGCCAATTCACCCCTCCACTTT. The encoded protein is CASSLVTGTANSPLHF.

A single count supports this clone. The chain couples TRBV6-6 to TRBJ1-3; TRBD1 aligns across 8 bases. J lost 7 bases, V lost 6 bases, and 11 bases had no gene match. The CDR3 covers 15 residues. Germline V lookup: CDR1 MNHNY, CDR2 SVGAGI (reference sequence). The CDR3 here is CASSPGQGGMNTIYF. The CDR3 nucleotides read TGTGCCAGCAGCCCCGGACAGGGTGGGATGAACACCATATATTTT.